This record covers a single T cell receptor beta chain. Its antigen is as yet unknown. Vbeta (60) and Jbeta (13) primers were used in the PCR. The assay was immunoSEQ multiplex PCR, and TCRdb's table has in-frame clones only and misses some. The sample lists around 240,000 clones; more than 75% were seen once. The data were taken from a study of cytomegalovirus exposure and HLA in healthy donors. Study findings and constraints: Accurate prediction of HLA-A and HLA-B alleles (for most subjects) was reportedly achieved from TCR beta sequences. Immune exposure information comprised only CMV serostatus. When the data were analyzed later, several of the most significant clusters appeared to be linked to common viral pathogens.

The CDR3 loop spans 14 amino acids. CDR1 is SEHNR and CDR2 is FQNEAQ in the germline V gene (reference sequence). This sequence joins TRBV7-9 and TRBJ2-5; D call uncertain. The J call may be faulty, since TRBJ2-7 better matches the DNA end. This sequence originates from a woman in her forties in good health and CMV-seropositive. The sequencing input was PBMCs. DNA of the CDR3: TGTGCCAGCAGCTACTTCACGAGCTCCTACGAGCAGTACTTC. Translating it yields CASSYFTSSYEQYF.